Listed here are 10 T cell receptor beta chains from one sample, sequenced in a study of CD8 T cells in Susac syndrome. With random hexamers, 0.5 to 1 ug RNA was reverse transcribed. TCRdb re-derived calls from the immunoSEQ multiplex PCR reads in MiXCR, one entry per CDR3 protein. The table has 77,000 or so distinct CDR3 sequences, approximately 94% seen once. Sequenced material: CD4+ T cells from PBMCs. These receptors originate from a human donor with Susac syndrome.

V is TRBV24-1 and J is TRBJ1-1; no definite D call. This CDR3 is 14 amino acids long. From germline, CDR1 is KGHDR and CDR2 SFDVKD. V lost 5 bases and J 2 bases, leaving 11 bases between the germline ends. Written as DNA, the CDR3 is TGTGCCACCAGTGCTACGACCGCAAACACTGAAGCTTTCTTT. Translated, it gives CATSATTANTEAFF.

The J gene is TRBJ2-1, the V gene TRBV7-8; 9 bases align to TRBD2. Germline V gene data show CDR1 as SGHVS and CDR2 as FQNEAQ. CDR3 length equals 16 residues. The J segment lost 5 bases and the V segment lost 5 bases, leaving 10 bases of the junction unmatched. CDR3 protein: CASSPPGLAPDNEQFF. CDR3 in DNA: TGTGCCAGCAGCCCCCCGGGACTAGCACCCGACAATGAGCAGTTCTTC. The whole variable domain, remainder taken from reference TRBV7-8 and TRBJ2-1, is GAGVSQSPRYKVAKRGQDVALRCDPISGHVSLFWYQQALGQGPEFLTYFQNEAQLDKSGLPSDRFFAERPEGSVSTLKIQRTQQEDSAVYLCASSPPGLAPDNEQFFGPGTRLTVL.

CDR3 amino acids: CAWTAGSTDTQYF. The DNA of the CDR3 is TGTGCCTGGACGGCGGGGAGCACAGATACGCAGTATTTT. The genes are TRBV30 and TRBJ2-3; D is possibly TRBD2 (6 bases). The CDR3 contains 13 residues. Looked up from germline, CDR1 is GTSNPN and CDR2 is SVGIG (reference sequence). V was pared by 4 bases and J by 0 bases, with 8 bases between.

The gene calls are TRBV2 and TRBJ1-1, with D uncertain. The V gene lost 8 bases and the J gene lost 0 bases, with 16 bases spanning the gap. This CDR3 contains 15 residues. Germline-derived CDR1 and CDR2 are SNHLY and FYNNEI. The CDR3 sequence is CASERSTSLNTEAFF. The CDR3 nucleotides are TGTGCCAGCGAGAGGAGTACCTCGCTGAACACTGAAGCTTTCTTT.

The chain recombines TRBV6-5 with TRBJ2-5; D is undetermined. The CDR3 has 14 amino acids. The V gene's germline CDR1 is MNHEY and CDR2 SVGAGI. Trimming cost V 5 bases and J 4 bases, with 14 bases left between them. CDR3 sequence reads: CASSPSASGETQYF. In DNA form, the CDR3 reads TGTGCCAGCAGTCCGTCAGCGTCAGGAGAGACCCAGTACTTC.

The chain links TRBV6-5 to TRBJ1-5; D is unclear. Germline-derived CDR1 and CDR2 are MNHEY and SVGAGI. This CDR3 region has 15 residues. V was clipped by 6 bases and J by 0 bases, with 12 bases between them. CDR3 coding DNA: TGTGCCAGCAGAAAGGAGGTTAATAGCAATCAGCCCCAGCATTTT. Amino acids: CASRKEVNSNQPQHF.

The chain recombines TRBV5-1 with TRBJ2-2; 8 positions match TRBD1. The CDR3 runs to 13 residues. V lost 7 bases and J lost 7; bases outside the gene matches: 6. Germline CDR1 SGHRS, CDR2 YFSETQ. CDR3 DNA: TGCGCCAGCGCCACAGGGGGAAACGGGGAGCTGTTTTTT. Translating it yields CASATGGNGELFF.

V is TRBV14 and J is TRBJ2-2; no reliable D call. Germline CDR1 is SGHDN and CDR2 is FVKESK. This CDR3 contains 16 residues. V was trimmed by 5 bases and J by 3 bases, leaving 16 bases between them. The CDR3 DNA reads TGTGCCAGCAGCGGACGGGCCCTCGTCCACACCGGGGAGCTGTTTTTT. This codes for CASSGRALVHTGELFF.

This chain joins TRBV7-9 and TRBJ1-1; possible D gene TRBD1, 6 bases. The germline V and J ends were trimmed by 4 bases and 1 base, with 13 bases remaining between them. The CDR3 has 15 amino acids. Germline V gene sequence: CDR1 SEHNR, CDR2 FQNEAQ (reference sequence). CDR3 nucleotide sequence: TGTGCCAGCAGCTCCGGGGGCAGGGGGAACACTGAAGCTTTCTTT. This sequence encodes CASSSGGRGNTEAFF.

V usage is TRBV29-1 and J usage is TRBJ1-3; maybe TRBD1 (6 bases). The CDR3 has 15 residues. V lost 0 bases and J 4 bases, leaving 13 bases between the germline ends. CDR1 and CDR2 from the germline V gene are SQVTM and ANQGSEA. As DNA, the CDR3 is TGCAGCGTTGAAGATAGGGGGGCAGGCGGAAACACCATATATTTT. Amino acid sequence: CSVEDRGAGGNTIYF.